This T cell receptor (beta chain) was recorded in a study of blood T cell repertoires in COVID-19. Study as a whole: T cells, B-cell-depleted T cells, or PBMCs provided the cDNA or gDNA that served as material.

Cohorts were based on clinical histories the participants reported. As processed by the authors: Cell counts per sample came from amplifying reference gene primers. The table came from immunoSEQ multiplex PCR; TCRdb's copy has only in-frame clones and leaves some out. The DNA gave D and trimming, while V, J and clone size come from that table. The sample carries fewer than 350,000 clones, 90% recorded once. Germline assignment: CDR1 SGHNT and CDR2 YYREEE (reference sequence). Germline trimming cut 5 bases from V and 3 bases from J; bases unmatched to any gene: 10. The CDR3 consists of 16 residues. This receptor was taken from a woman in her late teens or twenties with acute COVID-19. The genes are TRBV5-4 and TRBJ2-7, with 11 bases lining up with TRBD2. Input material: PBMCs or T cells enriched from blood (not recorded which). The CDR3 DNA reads TGTGCCAGCAGACCAGGGGGGCTAGCGGGAGGCTACGAGCAGTACTTC. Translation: CASRPGGLAGGYEQYF.